The 18 T cell receptor delta chains below all came from one sample that was sequenced in a study of γδ T cells in repeated Plasmodium falciparum infection listed by TCRdb under 2021. For bulk TCR repertoire analysis, Vgamma9/Vdelta2+ and Vdelta2-negative gammadelta T cell populations were isolated by flow sorting from peripheral blood mononuclear cells. The protocol used for the library was multiplex PCR. Sequencing used an Illumina MiSeq. Public reads were reanalyzed in TCRdb with CATT, and rows carrying the same DNA were merged afterwards. The sample profile shows roughly 90,000 delta-chain clones; approximately 0.92% of them were found once. The ten largest clones add up to just under 10% of the sample. The specimen was gamma-delta T cells from blood. The receptor set was obtained from a pool of human donors (malaria-infected and uninfected, not separated).

A few counts support this clone. This likely stems from a read error, as it lies one base from a far larger clone. The sample holds other DNA sequences that translate to the same CDR3. The V gene is TRDV1, the J gene TRDJ1; 7 bases map to TRDD3. The J gene is absent in TCRdb and was assigned here via DNA matching to germline. The CDR3 spans 19 residues. Per the germline V gene, CDR1 is TSWWSYY and CDR2 is QGS. DNA of the CDR3: TGCGCTCTTGGGGAATGGTGGGGGCTGGGGGCCCCGTACACCGATAAACTCATCTTT. It translates to CALGEWWGLGAPYTDKLIF.

As concerns this clone: A far larger clone is only one base removed, so a read error is likely. Other DNA sequences in this sample translate to the same CDR3. V is TRDV2 and J is TRDJ1; 8 nucleotides line up with TRDD3. Matching the DNA to germline supplied the J gene, which TCRdb does not give. CDR3 length equals 21 residues. The ends lost 4 bases at V and 0 bases at J; junction bases unmatched: 24. Germline CDR1 is GEAIGNYY and CDR2 is EKD. CDR3 sequence reads: CACEMVPGGWGSPQNTDKLIF. The CDR3 DNA sequence: TGTGCCTGTGAAATGGTCCCCGGTGGCTGGGGGAGCCCCCAGAACACCGATAAACTCATCTTT.

As concerns this clone: A far larger clone is a single base away, which makes a read error likely. Other DNA sequences in this specimen translate into the identical CDR3. The V call is TRDV2, the J call TRDJ1, with 12 bases fitting TRDD3. Germline assignment: CDR1 GEAIGNYY and CDR2 EKD. The CDR3 totals 19 residues. CDR3 in DNA: TGTGCTTGTGACACCGTTGTACTGGGGGATACTCGCTACACCGATAAACTCATCTTT. As protein: CACDTVVLGDTRYTDKLIF.

As regards this clone: This likely traces to a read error, being one base from a far larger clone. Within the sample, other DNA sequences also encode this same CDR3. This chain joins TRDV1 and TRDJ1; D is perhaps TRDD3 (5 bases). This CDR3 is built from 17 residues. Trimming shortened V by 1 base and J by 1 base, and 16 bases separated the two germline ends. The germline gives CDR1 TSWWSYY, CDR2 QGS. CDR3 nucleotide sequence: TGTGCTCTTGGGGAACGTACGTTGGGGTTCCCCACCGATAAACTCATCTTT. Its translation is CALGERTLGFPTDKLIF.

As concerns this clone: TCRdb attributes to this sequence the protein of a much larger clone, which differs from the DNA translation at residue 15; a read error is likely, and the protein displayed is translated from the DNA. The J gene is TRDJ1, the V gene TRDV1; 11 positions match TRDD3. Here the J gene came from matching the DNA to germline, since TCRdb omits it. CDR1 and CDR2 from the germline V gene are TSWWSYY and QGS. CDR3 length: 19 amino acids. In nucleotides, the CDR3 is TGTGCTCTTGGGGAACTCCGTCCTACATGGGGGATACGCACCGTTAAACTCATCTTT. Protein product: CALGELRPTWGIRTVKLIF.

This clone was seen at least ten times. The amino acid sequence in TCRdb belongs to a much larger clone and departs from this DNA's translation at residue 4, likely a sequencing read error; the sequence shown is translated from the DNA. The CDR3 here is CACGTVNRGGIRDPAQLFF. The CDR3 DNA reads as TGTGCCTGTGGCACCGTCAATCGGGGGGGGATACGTGACCCAGCACAACTCTTCTTT. The gene calls are TRDV2 and TRDJ2, with 10 bases aligning to TRDD3. This CDR3 has 19 amino acids. The germline V gene has CDR1 GEAIGNYY and CDR2 EKD.

This clone was detected only a few times. A read error is likely here: a far larger clone is one base away. Other DNA variants within this sample encode the same CDR3. The genes are TRDV1 and TRDJ1, with 12 nucleotides matching TRDD3. Trimming at V came to 2 bases and at J to 7 bases, leaving 17 bases not matched to a gene. The CDR3 spans 19 residues. The germline V gene encodes CDR1 TSWWSYY and CDR2 QGS. This chain's CDR3 is CALGELPSFLWGIRPKLIF. CDR3 nucleotide sequence: TGTGCTCTTGGGGAATTGCCGAGCTTCCTCTGGGGGATACGCCCTAAACTCATCTTT.

This clone is medium-sized in the sample. The chain is built from TRDV2 and TRDJ1; 7 bases line up with TRDD3. In germline, CDR1 is GEAIGNYY, CDR2 EKD. V shed 0 bases, J shed 1 base, and the junction held 10 bases outside the gene matches. The CDR3 totals 17 residues. The DNA of the CDR3 is TGTGCCTGTGACACCTACCTTGGGGGGGATCCCACCGATAAACTCATCTTT. Protein sequence: CACDTYLGGDPTDKLIF.

This clone was seen only a few times. This DNA's translation differs at residue 9 from TCRdb's protein, which comes from a much larger clone; a read error is likely, and the protein shown is translated from the DNA. J is TRDJ1 and V is TRDV2, with 8 bases that match TRDD3. The J gene, missing from TCRdb, was assigned here through DNA to germline matching. Germline V gene sequence: CDR1 GEAIGNYY, CDR2 EKD. CDR3 length: 18 amino acids. The V segment lost 2 bases and the J segment 1 base; nucleotides outside the gene matches: 14. The CDR3 reads CACDRVLGGTLSTDKLIF. CDR3 bases: TGTGCCTGTGACAGGGTACTGGGGGGTACCCTCTCCACCGATAAACTCATCTTT.

Details on this clone: This DNA's translation differs at residue 9 from TCRdb's protein, which comes from a much larger clone; a read error is likely, and the protein shown is translated from the DNA. The rearrangement links TRDV2 to TRDJ1; D is unclear. CDR1 is GEAIGNYY and CDR2 is EKD in the germline V gene. This CDR3 has 16 residues. The V and J ends lost 0 bases and 1 base respectively, with 14 bases between them. The CDR3 nucleotides are TGTGCCTGTGACACCGTCGGGTCGATGCGCACCGATAAACTCATCTTT. This encodes CACDTVGSMRTDKLIF.

Comment on this clone: Since a far larger clone is one base different, this is likely a read error. Other DNA sequences from this sample encode an identical CDR3 as well. No call exists for the J gene, whereas the V gene is TRDV2; TRDD3 was called by the table and not checked on the DNA. The CDR3 runs to 21 residues. Germline V gene lookup returns CDR1 GEAIGNYY and CDR2 EKD. The CDR3 protein is CACDSLPRTNWGFHPTDKLIF. The DNA for the CDR3 is TGTGCCTGTGATAGCCTTCCGCGGACCAACTGGGGTTTTCACCCCACCGATAAACTCATCTTC.

Comments on this clone: The TCRdb protein, from a much larger clone, departs from this DNA's translation at residue 12, likely by read error; the protein shown derives from the DNA. This chain joins TRDV2 and TRDJ1, with 8 bases lining up with TRDD3. No J gene is reported in TCRdb; it was inferred here by comparing the DNA with germline. With 0 bases clipped from V and 0 bases from J, the junction kept 17 bases outside the gene matches. CDR3 size: 20 residues. Germline CDR1 is GEAIGNYY and CDR2 is EKD. CDR3 nucleotides: TGTGCCTGTGACACCTACACTACGGCTACTGGGGGCGCGTACACCGATAAACTCATCTTT. This encodes CACDTYTTATGGAYTDKLIF.

Of note for this clone: The protein TCRdb lists belongs to a much larger clone and differs from this DNA's translation at residue 3, which points to a read error; the protein shown is made from the DNA. The chain has TRDV2 and TRDJ1, with D perhaps TRDD2 (5 bases). Matching the DNA to germline supplied the J gene, which TCRdb does not give. Germline CDR1 GEAIGNYY, CDR2 EKD. The CDR3 has 19 amino acids. The CDR3 spells CAYDTVAATPNTSYDKLIF. The CDR3 DNA sequence: TGTGCCTATGACACCGTCGCCGCGACCCCTAACACCTCCTACGATAAACTCATCTTT.

A note on this clone: Since a far larger clone is one base different, this is likely a read error. At the DNA level, this CDR3 is encoded by other sequences in the same sample as well. The chain couples TRDV2 to TRDJ1; 8 nucleotides line up with TRDD3. The J gene, missing from TCRdb, was assigned here through DNA to germline matching. V shed 1 base, J shed 1 base, and the junction held 16 bases outside the gene matches. The CDR3 sequence is 19 residues long. In germline, CDR1 is GEAIGNYY, CDR2 EKD. CDR3 loop: CACDTPWTGGPHPTDKLIF. The CDR3 DNA reads as TGTGCCTGTGACACTCCATGGACTGGGGGCCCCCACCCCACCGATAAACTCATCTTT.

This clone was seen ten or more times. The protein recorded in TCRdb matches a much larger clone and deviates from this DNA's translation at residue 12, suggesting a read error; the protein here is obtained by translating the DNA. The V and J genes are TRDV2 and TRDJ1; the match to TRDD3 covers 8 bases. Since TCRdb gives no J gene, matching the DNA to germline was used here to assign it. The CDR3 loop spans 18 amino acids. V trimming: 6 bases; J trimming: 1 base; junction bases outside the gene matches: 18. Germline lookup yields CDR1 GEAIGNYY and CDR2 EKD. In nucleotides, the CDR3 is TGTGCCTGTTTTCCACTTGAGAATGGGGGATCAGCCACCGATAAACTCATCTTT. Protein: CACFPLENGGSATDKLIF.

With respect to this clone: The mismatch at residue 8 between this DNA's translation and the TCRdb protein of a much larger clone likely reflects a read error; the protein shown is translated from the DNA. V is TRDV2 and J is TRDJ3; perhaps D is TRDD2 or TRDD3 (5 bases each). V lost 1 base and J lost 5, with 20 bases in between. The CDR3 covers 19 residues. CDR1 GEAIGNYY and CDR2 EKD come from the germline V gene. CDR3 nucleotide sequence: TGTGCCTGTGACACATTTCCTGCGTTGGGGCCGGGGGACACCCGACAGATGTTTTTC. Its translation is CACDTFPALGPGDTRQMFF.

In the case of this clone: A read error likely explains why the TCRdb protein, taken from a much larger clone, differs from this DNA's translation at residue 6; the protein shown is translated from the DNA. The chain links TRDV2 to TRDJ1, with 8 bases fitting TRDD3. TCRdb leaves out the J gene; it was filled in here by matching the DNA to germline. CDR3 length: 16 residues. J was trimmed by 4 bases and V by 2 bases; bases with no gene match: 11. Germline V gene lookup returns CDR1 GEAIGNYY and CDR2 EKD. CDR3 nucleotides: TGTGCCTGTGACAGCCCCCTACTGGGGGGGTACGATAAACTCATCTTT. Protein: CACDSPLLGGYDKLIF.

This clone was counted only a few times. A far bigger clonotype differs at one base, so this is likely a read error. The sample contains more than one DNA sequence encoding this CDR3. Written as DNA, the CDR3 is TGTGCTCTTGGGGAGCCAAACTCTCACACTTCTTCCCCCACCGATAAACTCATCTTT. Translated: CALGEPNSHTSSPTDKLIF. This chain joins TRDV1 and TRDJ1; perhaps TRDD2 as D (5 bases). The J gene was missing in TCRdb and was found by matching the end of the DNA to germline. Per germline, CDR1 TSWWSYY and CDR2 QGS. This CDR3 region has 19 residues. V was pared by 3 bases and J by 1 base, with 24 bases between.